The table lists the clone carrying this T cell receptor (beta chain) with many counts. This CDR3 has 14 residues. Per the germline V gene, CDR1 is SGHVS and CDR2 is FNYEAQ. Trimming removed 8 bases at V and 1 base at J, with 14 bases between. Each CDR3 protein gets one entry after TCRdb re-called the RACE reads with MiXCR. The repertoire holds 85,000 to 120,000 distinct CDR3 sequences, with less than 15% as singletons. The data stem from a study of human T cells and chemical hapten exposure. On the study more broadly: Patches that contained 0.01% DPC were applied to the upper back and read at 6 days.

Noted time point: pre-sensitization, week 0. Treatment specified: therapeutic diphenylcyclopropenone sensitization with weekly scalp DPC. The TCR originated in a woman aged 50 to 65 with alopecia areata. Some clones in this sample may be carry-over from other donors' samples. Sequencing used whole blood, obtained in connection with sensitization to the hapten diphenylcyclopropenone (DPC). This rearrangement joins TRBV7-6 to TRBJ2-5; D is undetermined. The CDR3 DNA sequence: TGTGCCAGCCTGAAAATGCACAGCCAAGAGACCCAGTACTTC. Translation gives CASLKMHSQETQYF. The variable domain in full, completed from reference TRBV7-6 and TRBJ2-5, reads GAGVSQSPRYKVTKRGQDVALRCDPISGHVSLYWYRQALGQGPEFLTYFNYEAQQDKSGLPNDRFSAERPEGSISTLTIQRTEQRDSAMYRCASLKMHSQETQYFGPGTRLLVL.